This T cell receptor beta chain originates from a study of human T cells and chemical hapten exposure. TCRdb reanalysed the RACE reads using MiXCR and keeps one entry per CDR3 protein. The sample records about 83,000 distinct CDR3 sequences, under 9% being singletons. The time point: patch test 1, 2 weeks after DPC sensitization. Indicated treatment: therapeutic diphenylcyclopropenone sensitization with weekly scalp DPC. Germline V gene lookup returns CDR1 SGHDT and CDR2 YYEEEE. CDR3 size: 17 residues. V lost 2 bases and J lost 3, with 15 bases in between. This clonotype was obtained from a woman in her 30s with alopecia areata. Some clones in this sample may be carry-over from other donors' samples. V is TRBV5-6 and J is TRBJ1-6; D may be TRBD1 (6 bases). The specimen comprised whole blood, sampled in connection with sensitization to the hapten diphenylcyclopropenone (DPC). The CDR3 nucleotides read TGTGCCAGCAGCTTCGTCTCAGGGGAGCTCTATAATTCACCCCTCCACTTT. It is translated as CASSFVSGELYNSPLHF.